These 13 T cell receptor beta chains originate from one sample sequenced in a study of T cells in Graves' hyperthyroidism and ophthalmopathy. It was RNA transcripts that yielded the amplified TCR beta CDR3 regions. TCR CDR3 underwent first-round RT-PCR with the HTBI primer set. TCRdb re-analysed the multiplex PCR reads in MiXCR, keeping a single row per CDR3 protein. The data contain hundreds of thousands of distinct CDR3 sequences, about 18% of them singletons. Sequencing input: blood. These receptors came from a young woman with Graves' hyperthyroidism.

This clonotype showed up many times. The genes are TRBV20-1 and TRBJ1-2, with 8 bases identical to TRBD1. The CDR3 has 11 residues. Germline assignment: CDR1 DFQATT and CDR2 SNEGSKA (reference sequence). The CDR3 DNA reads TGCATGGGTGGGGACAGGCTAGGCTACACCTTC. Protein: CMGGDRLGYTF.

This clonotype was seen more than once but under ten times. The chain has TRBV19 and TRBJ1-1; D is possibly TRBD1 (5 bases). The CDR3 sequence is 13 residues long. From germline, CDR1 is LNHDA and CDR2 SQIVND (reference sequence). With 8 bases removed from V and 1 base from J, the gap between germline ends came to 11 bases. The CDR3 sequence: CASRGVQNTEAFF. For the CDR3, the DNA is TGTGCCAGTCGAGGGGTGCAGAACACTGAAGCTTTCTTT.

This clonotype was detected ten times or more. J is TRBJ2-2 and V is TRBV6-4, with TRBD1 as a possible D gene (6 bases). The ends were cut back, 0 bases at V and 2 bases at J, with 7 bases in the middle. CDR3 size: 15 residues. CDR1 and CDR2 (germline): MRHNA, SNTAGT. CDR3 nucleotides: TGTGCCAGCAGTGACTCCGGGACAAACACCGGGGAGCTGTTTTTT. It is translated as CASSDSGTNTGELFF.

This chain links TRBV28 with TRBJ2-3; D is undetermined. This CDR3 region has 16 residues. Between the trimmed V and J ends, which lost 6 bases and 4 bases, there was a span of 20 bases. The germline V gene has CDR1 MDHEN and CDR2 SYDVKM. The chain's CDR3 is CASSPPLTRSPDTQYF. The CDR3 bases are TGTGCCAGCAGCCCCCCCCTGACGAGGTCTCCAGATACGCAGTATTTT.

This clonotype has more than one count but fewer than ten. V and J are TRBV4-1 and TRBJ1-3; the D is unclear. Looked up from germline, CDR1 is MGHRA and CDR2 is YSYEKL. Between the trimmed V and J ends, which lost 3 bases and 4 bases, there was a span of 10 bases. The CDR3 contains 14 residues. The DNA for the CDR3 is TGCGCCAGCAGCCATGAACAGAAAGGAAACACCATATATTTT. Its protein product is CASSHEQKGNTIYF.

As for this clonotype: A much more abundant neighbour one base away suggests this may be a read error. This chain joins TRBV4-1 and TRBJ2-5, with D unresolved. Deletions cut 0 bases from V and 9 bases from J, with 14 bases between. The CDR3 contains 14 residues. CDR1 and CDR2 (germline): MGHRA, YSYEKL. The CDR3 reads CASSQDQEFEAQYF. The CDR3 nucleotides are TGCGCCAGCAGCCAAGATCAGGAATTCGAGGCCCAGTACTTC.

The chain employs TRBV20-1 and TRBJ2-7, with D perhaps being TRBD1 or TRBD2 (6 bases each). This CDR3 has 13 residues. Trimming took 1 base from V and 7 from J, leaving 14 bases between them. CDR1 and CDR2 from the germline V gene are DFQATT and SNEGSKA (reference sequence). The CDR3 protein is CSARVQGGGEQYF. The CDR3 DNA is TGCAGTGCTAGAGTACAGGGAGGCGGGGAGCAGTACTTC.

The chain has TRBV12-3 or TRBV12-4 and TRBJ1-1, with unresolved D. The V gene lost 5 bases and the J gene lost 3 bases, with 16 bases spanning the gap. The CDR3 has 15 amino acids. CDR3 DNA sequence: TGTGCCAGCAGTCTCCGCTCGGGTTCGGACACTGAAGCTTTCTTT. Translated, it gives CASSLRSGSDTEAFF.

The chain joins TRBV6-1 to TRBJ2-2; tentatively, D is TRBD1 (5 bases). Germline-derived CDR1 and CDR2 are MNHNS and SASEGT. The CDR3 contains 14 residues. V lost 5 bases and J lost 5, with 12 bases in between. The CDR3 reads CASSKMTVTGELFF. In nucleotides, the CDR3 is TGTGCCAGCAGTAAAATGACAGTTACCGGGGAGCTGTTTTTT.

CDR3 amino acids: CAISVEGTEAFF. DNA for the CDR3: TGTGCCATCAGTGTCGAGGGCACTGAAGCTTTCTTT. The chain employs TRBV10-3 and TRBJ1-1; D gene ambiguous. V shed 4 bases and J shed 4 bases, with 7 bases lying between them. In germline, CDR1 is ENHRY, CDR2 SYGVKD. CDR3 size: 12 residues.

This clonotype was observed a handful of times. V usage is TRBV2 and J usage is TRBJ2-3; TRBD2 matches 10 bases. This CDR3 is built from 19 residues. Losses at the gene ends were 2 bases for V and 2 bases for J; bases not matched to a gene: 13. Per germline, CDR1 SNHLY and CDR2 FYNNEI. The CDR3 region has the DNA TGTGCCAGCAGTGAAAACCCCCCTGGGAGCGGGGGGGCCACAGATACGCAGTATTTT. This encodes CASSENPPGSGGATDTQYF.

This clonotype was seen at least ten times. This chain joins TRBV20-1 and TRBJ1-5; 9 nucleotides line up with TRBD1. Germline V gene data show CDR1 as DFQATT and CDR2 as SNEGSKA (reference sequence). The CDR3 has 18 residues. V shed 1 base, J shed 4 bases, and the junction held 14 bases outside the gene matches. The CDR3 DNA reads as TGCAGTGCTAGAGGAGCCGGGACAGGGAGAGGGAGAAATCAGCCCCAGCATTTT. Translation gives CSARGAGTGRGRNQPQHF.

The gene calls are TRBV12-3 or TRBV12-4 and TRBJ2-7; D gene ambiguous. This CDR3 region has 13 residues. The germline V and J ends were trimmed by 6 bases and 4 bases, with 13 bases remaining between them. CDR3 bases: TGTGCCAGCAGCCAATCCGACGGGTACGAGCAGTACTTC. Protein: CASSQSDGYEQYF.